What follows is one T cell receptor (delta chain) and its context. The antigen remains undetermined. A far more abundant clone sits one base away, making this likely a read error. This same CDR3 is encoded by further DNA sequences in the sample. This specimen belongs to a study of γδ T cells in repeated Plasmodium falciparum infection. About the research overall: Malian children with intense seasonal malaria exposure were compared with matched Australian children. Donors had four controlled P. falciparum NF54 infections over 644 days. Whole-study results and caveats: Many TCRgamma sequences overlapped between individuals in stable Vgamma9/Vdelta2+ repertoires. Malian children's Vdelta2-negative repertoires appeared more expanded and less diverse than Australians'.

Bulk repertoires came from Vgamma9/Vdelta2+ or Vdelta2-negative gammadelta T cells flow-sorted from PBMC. TCRdb re-called clones from the multiplex PCR reads using CATT. In the table there are tens of thousands of delta-chain clones, approximately 0.92% of which are singletons. Germline CDR1 TSWWSYY, CDR2 QGS. The V end lost 1 base, the J end lost 0 bases, and 24 bases lay between the germline ends. The CDR3 sequence is 20 residues long. The V and J genes are TRDV1 and TRDJ1; a possible D gene is TRDD2 (5 bases). In the absence of a J gene in TCRdb, the DNA was matched to germline to assign it here. Material for sequencing was gamma-delta T cells from blood. The origin of this receptor is a pool of human donors (malaria-infected and uninfected, not separated). DNA of the CDR3: TGTGCTCTTGGGGAACACCCTTCGAAGCGCCCTTCAGATCACACCGATAAACTCATCTTT. Protein product: CALGEHPSKRPSDHTDKLIF.